This TCR beta chain was identified in a study of CD8 T cells in Susac syndrome. This clonotype was counted a few times. CD8+ and CD4+ blood T cells underwent TCR beta sequencing. It was treatment-naive patients with stable or active relapsing-remitting disease who made up the multiple sclerosis controls. Negative isolation yielded CD4+ and CD8+ T cells, and FACS enriched TEMRA cells. Trimming removed 0 bases from V and 2 bases from J, with 10 bases in between. The germline CDR1 and CDR2 sequences are LGHNA and YSLEER. CDR3 length equals 15 residues. A quantity of about 0.5 to 1 ug RNA underwent reverse transcription using random hexamers. The CDR3 of TCR beta was amplified by immunoSEQ multiplex PCR across 54 Vbeta and 13 Jbeta. From the immunoSEQ multiplex PCR reads, TCRdb called clonotypes with MiXCR, one entry per CDR3 protein. The sample comprises 200,000 to 250,000 distinct CDR3 sequences, 80% to 95% of which are singletons, and roughly 0.13% rests with the top ten.

Sequencing was done on a sample of CD8+ T cells from PBMCs. The chain has TRBV4-3 and TRBJ2-5; D uncertain. This receptor was obtained from a human donor with multiple sclerosis. In DNA form, the CDR3 reads TGCGCCAGCAGCCAAGATCGGAGTGGTCAAGAGACCCAGTACTTC. It is translated as CASSQDRSGQETQYF.